The sequence of this T cell receptor beta chain was determined in a study of human T cells and chemical hapten exposure. This sample's time point: patch test 1, 2 weeks after DPC sensitization. Noted treatment: therapeutic diphenylcyclopropenone sensitization with weekly scalp DPC. This clonotype was seen repeatedly, ten times or more. Trimming left V 1 base short and J 7 bases short, with 17 bases between. CDR3 length: 16 amino acids. Germline CDR1 and CDR2: KGHSH and LQKENI. TCRdb re-derived calls from the RACE reads in MiXCR, one entry per CDR3 protein. The data contain roughly 200,000 distinct CDR3 sequences, about a fifth of them seen just once; the ten biggest clones take up about 7%.

Sequencing was performed on whole blood, taken in connection with sensitization to the hapten diphenylcyclopropenone (DPC). This chain links TRBV18 with TRBJ2-1, with D maybe TRBD1 (6 bases). The sequence was collected from a woman in her forties or fifties with alopecia areata. Some clones in this sample may be carry-over from other donors' samples. As DNA, the CDR3 is TGTGCCAGCTCACCACGCCAGGGGCCTACGGGTAATGAGCAGTTCTTC. Protein sequence: CASSPRQGPTGNEQFF.